A single sample is the source of the 23 T cell receptor beta chains below, sequenced in a study of CD8 T cells in ankylosing spondylitis. Their antigen targets remain unknown. Broader study findings: What seemed typical of ankylosing spondylitis blood was a TCR beta motif built from several highly homologous variants.

One entry per CDR3 protein, called by TCRdb with MiXCR from the 5' RACE reads. The sample consists of 750,000 to 850,000 distinct CDR3 sequences, about 12% of them appearing once. Sequencing was carried out using blood, either unsorted or a sorted T cell fraction (not recorded which). These receptors were collected from a male donor with ankylosing spondylitis.

This clonotype was seen repeatedly, ten times or more. This chain links TRBV5-1 with TRBJ1-1, with no clear D. V was trimmed by 6 bases and J by 0 bases, leaving 12 bases between them. Germline V gene data show CDR1 as SGHRS and CDR2 as YFSETQ. The CDR3 sequence is 14 residues long. The CDR3 reads CASTDPRMNTEAFF. CDR3 DNA: TGCGCCAGCACCGACCCCCGCATGAACACTGAAGCTTTCTTT. The entire variable domain, with the rest obtained from reference TRBV5-1 and TRBJ1-1, is as follows: KAGVTQTPRYLIKTRGQQVTLSCSPISGHRSVSWYQQTPGQGLQFLFEYFSETQRNKGNFPGRFSGRQFSNSRSEMNVSTLELGDSALYLCASTDPRMNTEAFFGQGTRLTVV.

The chain recombines TRBV12-3 or TRBV12-4 with TRBJ1-6; D ambiguous. Trimming shortened V by 7 bases and J by 3 bases, and 13 bases separated the two germline ends. This CDR3 is built from 15 residues. The CDR3: CASTIGHSYNSPLHF. The DNA of the CDR3 is TGTGCCAGCACGATTGGGCACAGCTATAATTCACCCCTCCACTTT.

The table lists this clonotype with a few counts. This rearrangement joins TRBV6-2 or TRBV6-3 to TRBJ1-2, with D uncertain. V dropped 7 bases and J dropped 5 bases, with 17 bases sitting between them. Germline CDR1 MNHEY, CDR2 SVGEGT. CDR3 length equals 14 residues. The CDR3 coding sequence is TGTGCCAGCACCTCAGCTGCCACCCGGTATGGCTACACCTTC. This encodes CASTSAATRYGYTF.

A few counts support this clonotype. The chain links TRBV7-2 to TRBJ1-2, with D possibly TRBD1 on 5 matching bases. Germline V gene lookup returns CDR1 SGHTA and CDR2 FQGNSA. CDR3 length equals 15 residues. With 3 bases removed from V and 7 bases from J, the gap between germline ends came to 18 bases. CDR3 protein: CASSFRWTPGGGYTF. In nucleotides, the CDR3 is TGTGCCAGCAGCTTTCGGTGGACGCCGGGGGGTGGCTACACCTTC.

The CDR3 sequence: CASSLYSTGLNTGELFF. The DNA of the CDR3 is TGTGCCAGCAGCCTCTATTCGACAGGGCTCAACACCGGGGAGCTGTTTTTT. The V gene is TRBV7-9, the J gene TRBJ2-2; 7 bases map to TRBD1. V dropped 5 bases and J dropped 2; count of bases not matched to a gene: 11. The CDR3 sequence is 17 residues long. The V gene's germline CDR1 is SEHNR and CDR2 FQNEAQ (reference sequence).

The rearrangement joins TRBV20-1 to TRBJ2-7, with TRBD1 identical over 12 bases. The CDR3 is 13 amino acids. V was pared by 5 bases and J by 3 bases, with 2 bases of the junction left unmatched. Germline CDR1 DFQATT, CDR2 SNEGSKA (reference sequence). The CDR3 loop is CSAGTGGDYEQYF. In nucleotides, the CDR3 is TGCAGTGCTGGGACAGGGGGCGACTACGAGCAGTACTTC.

The chain combines TRBV18 with TRBJ1-4, with 7 bases identical to TRBD1. This CDR3 region has 15 residues. Germline trimming cut 1 base from V and 3 bases from J; bases unmatched to any gene: 2. Germline-derived CDR1 and CDR2 are KGHSH and LQKENI. CDR3 bases: TGTGCCAGCTCACCACTGGGACAGCCTAATGAAAAACTGTTTTTT. This gives the protein CASSPLGQPNEKLFF.

This clonotype was seen a few times. This chain uses TRBV6-2 or TRBV6-3 with TRBJ2-5, with D perhaps matching TRBD2 (6 bases). The germline V and J ends were trimmed by 0 bases and 5 bases, with 13 bases remaining between them. Germline V gives CDR1 MNHEY, CDR2 SVGEGT. The CDR3 extends over 15 amino acids. CDR3 in DNA: TGTGCCAGCAGTTACTCTCCGACTAGGACCGAGACCCAGTACTTC. This codes for CASSYSPTRTETQYF.

This clonotype came up a few times. The chain recombines TRBV20-1 with TRBJ2-7; a possible D gene is TRBD2 (5 bases). Germline V gene sequence: CDR1 DFQATT, CDR2 SNEGSKA (reference sequence). V shed 3 bases and J shed 6 bases, with 18 bases lying between them. CDR3 length: 14 residues. The chain's CDR3 is CSASKTALGSEQYF. For the CDR3, the DNA is TGCAGTGCTAGTAAGACGGCCCTGGGGAGCGAGCAGTACTTC.

V is TRBV29-1 and J is TRBJ2-7; D remains unclear. The V end was cut by 6 bases, the J end by 2 bases, with 11 bases between. CDR1 is SQVTM, CDR2 ANQGSEA, per germline. The CDR3 has 12 amino acids. The CDR3 coding sequence is TGCAGCGTCGAGGTTAGAGCCTACGAGCAGTACTTC. Amino acid sequence: CSVEVRAYEQYF.

In this sample, this clonotype turned up a few times. This chain joins TRBV12-3 or TRBV12-4 and TRBJ2-1; 7 positions match TRBD1. V lost 6 bases, J lost 5 bases, and 7 bases stayed unmatched. The CDR3 is made up of 14 amino acids. The DNA for the CDR3 is TGTGCCAGCAGAGGGGACAGTAGAAACAATGAGCAGTTCTTC. Its protein is CASRGDSRNNEQFF.

This clonotype has just a few counts. The chain links TRBV6-2 or TRBV6-3 to TRBJ2-5, with 9 bases identical to TRBD2. The CDR3 consists of 16 residues. V lost 1 base and J lost 2; bases outside the gene matches: 5. Looked up from germline, CDR1 is MNHEY and CDR2 is SVGEGT. CDR3 nucleotide sequence: TGTGCCAGCAGTTACTTTCCGACTAGCGGACAAGAGACCCAGTACTTC. Protein product: CASSYFPTSGQETQYF.

The table lists this clonotype with a few counts. CDR3 coding DNA: TGCAGTGCTGACCGGGGACCATATGGCTACACCTTC. It is translated as CSADRGPYGYTF. This sequence joins TRBV20-1 and TRBJ1-2, with a possible D match to TRBD1 (5 bases). V lost 5 bases to trimming and J lost 5 bases, with 12 bases between them. From germline, CDR1 is DFQATT and CDR2 SNEGSKA (reference sequence). The CDR3 extends over 12 amino acids.

The J gene is TRBJ2-3, the V gene TRBV5-1; a possible D gene is TRBD1 (5 bases). Per the germline V gene, CDR1 is SGHRS and CDR2 is YFSETQ. The CDR3 length is 16 residues. V was trimmed by 4 bases and J by 0 bases, leaving 15 bases between them. The CDR3 nucleotides read TGCGCCAGCAGCGCGGTAGGGGCGTCGAGCACAGATACGCAGTATTTT. Protein sequence: CASSAVGASSTDTQYF.

There are many counts of this clonotype. This chain connects TRBV5-6 to TRBJ2-2; D remains ambiguous. The CDR3 loop spans 13 amino acids. Germline V lookup: CDR1 SGHDT, CDR2 YYEEEE. Between the trimmed V and J ends, which lost 4 bases and 3 bases, there was a span of 7 bases. CDR3 nucleotide sequence: TGTGCCAGCAGCCCCACATACACCGGGGAGCTGTTTTTT. It yields the protein CASSPTYTGELFF.

This clonotype was seen a few times. The chain combines TRBV5-1 with TRBJ2-2, with D unresolved. The CDR3 spans 13 residues. Germline V lookup: CDR1 SGHRS, CDR2 YFSETQ. Trimming took off 4 bases at V and 0 bases at J, with 4 bases between the two ends. This chain's CDR3 is CASSVANTGELFF. The CDR3 nucleotides are TGCGCCAGCAGCGTAGCGAACACCGGGGAGCTGTTTTTT.

This clonotype was seen only a few times. CDR3 coding DNA: TGCAGCGTGACTAGCGGGAGTCTCACGGATACGCAGTATTTT. Its translation is CSVTSGSLTDTQYF. The chain employs TRBV29-1 and TRBJ2-3, with 12 bases aligning to TRBD2. CDR1 SQVTM and CDR2 ANQGSEA come from the germline V gene. The length of the CDR3 is 14 residues. With V trimmed by 6 bases and J by 6 bases, 7 bases remained unmatched.

The CDR3 sequence: CASSVDPRWDTEAFF. CDR3 DNA sequence: TGTGCCAGCAGCGTAGATCCCCGATGGGACACTGAAGCTTTCTTT. The chain employs TRBV9 and TRBJ1-1; D is unclear. This CDR3 contains 15 residues. Trimming removed 0 bases at V and 3 bases at J, with 12 bases between. Germline V gene data show CDR1 as SGDLS and CDR2 as YYNGEE.

The rearrangement links TRBV5-1 to TRBJ2-5; D uncertain. CDR3 size: 12 residues. The V end was cut by 5 bases, the J end by 4 bases, with 9 bases between. Germline CDR1 reads SGHRS; CDR2 reads YFSETQ. The CDR3, as DNA: TGCGCCAGCAGAAGGGAAGTAGAGACCCAGTACTTC. Its translation: CASRREVETQYF.

This clonotype was observed a handful of times. This sequence joins TRBV5-1 and TRBJ2-4; D is possibly TRBD1 or TRBD2 (7 bases each). This CDR3 spans 19 amino acids. Germline CDR1 reads SGHRS; CDR2 reads YFSETQ. Trimming shortened V by 5 bases and J by 0 bases, and 24 bases separated the two germline ends. The CDR3 sequence is CASSSVGRGGSLAKNIQYF. CDR3 bases: TGCGCCAGCAGTTCCGTCGGCAGGGGGGGATCACTAGCCAAAAACATTCAGTACTTC.

This sequence joins TRBV28 and TRBJ2-3, with D perhaps matching TRBD2 (5 bases). This CDR3 has 16 amino acids. V lost 6 bases to trimming and J lost 1 base, with 17 bases between them. Germline CDR1 is MDHEN and CDR2 is SYDVKM. CDR3 protein: CASRADWEPGTDTQYF. The CDR3 DNA reads TGTGCCAGCAGGGCTGACTGGGAGCCGGGCACAGATACGCAGTATTTT.

V and J are TRBV6-1 and TRBJ1-4; 8 nucleotides align to TRBD1. Germline V gives CDR1 MNHNS, CDR2 SASEGT. Losses at the gene ends were 1 base for V and 7 bases for J; bases not matched to a gene: 8. CDR3 length: 16 residues. This chain's CDR3 is CASSEGAGGVREKLFF. CDR3 sequence (DNA): TGTGCCAGCAGTGAAGGGGCAGGGGGCGTCCGTGAAAAACTGTTTTTT.

This clonotype has a count of ten or more. This chain uses TRBV10-3 with TRBJ1-1; a weak D match, TRBD1 (5 bases). V lost 2 bases to trimming and J lost 1 base, with 14 bases between them. Germline CDR1 reads ENHRY; CDR2 reads SYGVKD. The CDR3 covers 16 residues. CDR3 bases: TGTGCCATCAGTGAGCCATATTGGACACAGAACACTGAAGCTTTCTTT. Encoded protein: CAISEPYWTQNTEAFF.